These 9 T cell receptor beta chains were sequenced from one sample in a study of molecular identifiers for immune sequencing clone quantification. TCRdb re-derived calls from the PCR reads in MiXCR, one entry per CDR3 protein. Of nearly 650,000 distinct CDR3 sequences listed, 25% were seen once; the top ten hold about 0.84%. The sample taken for sequencing was naive CD8+ T cells from blood, with Jurkat cell RNA spiked in. Subset denoted: FACS-sorted CD8+CD4-CCR7+CD45RA+ naive T cells. These receptors were taken from a human donor in good health. Some libraries in this study had Jurkat cell RNA spiked in.

Only a few counts were recorded for this clonotype. A much larger clone sits a single nucleotide away, making a read error possible. This chain connects TRBV24-1 to TRBJ2-2, with a tentative D call TRBD1 (7 bases). Germline V gene lookup returns CDR1 KGHDR and CDR2 SFDVKD. This CDR3 is built from 16 residues. This CDR3 is CATSGLRDRNTGELFF. The CDR3 DNA is TGTGCCACCAGTGGTTTGCGGGACAGGAACACCGGGGAGCTGTTTTTT.

The sample holds many counts of this clonotype. The chain carries TRBV19 and TRBJ2-2; 9 positions match TRBD1. After removal of 6 bases from V and 7 bases from J, the junction contained 9 bases not matched to a gene. Germline V gene data show CDR1 as LNHDA and CDR2 as SQIVND (reference sequence). The length of the CDR3 is 15 residues. The CDR3 region is CASRNAGQGHGELFF. The CDR3 DNA reads as TGTGCCAGTAGAAACGCGGGACAGGGACACGGGGAGCTGTTTTTT. Using reference TRBV19 and TRBJ2-2 for the parts outside the CDR3, the full variable domain is DGGITQSPKYLFRKEGQNVTLSCEQNLNHDAMYWYRQDPGQGLRLIYYSQIVNDFQKGDIAEGYSVSREKKESFPLTVTSAQKNPTAFYLCASRNAGQGHGELFFGEGSRLTVL.

This clonotype has a handful of counts. Likely a read error: the CDR3 ends without its conserved phenylalanine or tryptophan. This chain links TRBV24-1 with TRBJ2-1; D is unresolved. Germline CDR1 and CDR2: KGHDR and SFDVKD. Between the trimmed V and J ends, which lost 2 bases and 0 bases, there was a span of 10 bases. This CDR3 is 16 amino acids long. In DNA form, the CDR3 reads TGTGCCACCAGTGATTCTATCGAACTCTCCTACAATGAGCAGTTCTCC. This translates into CATSDSIELSYNEQFS.

Many counts were recorded for this clonotype. V and J are TRBV5-4 and TRBJ2-3; no reliable D call. The CDR3 loop spans 14 amino acids. Germline-derived CDR1 and CDR2 are SGHNT and YYREEE (reference sequence). Trimming took 3 bases from V and 2 from J, leaving 10 bases between them. CDR3 amino acids: CASSSEISTDTQYF. The CDR3 DNA reads TGTGCCAGCAGCTCGGAGATATCCACAGATACGCAGTATTTT.

The chain employs TRBV4-3 and TRBJ2-3, with D maybe TRBD1 (6 bases). Germline V gives CDR1 LGHNA, CDR2 YSLEER. Trimming left V 0 bases short and J 6 bases short, with 13 bases between. This CDR3 comprises 15 residues. Here the CDR3 reads CASSQERGTLDTQYF. CDR3 DNA: TGCGCCAGCAGCCAAGAGAGGGGGACACTCGATACGCAGTATTTT.

Concerning this clonotype itself: The final CDR3 position lacks the conserved phenylalanine or tryptophan, pointing to a likely read error. The chain couples TRBV7-2 to TRBJ1-1; D might be TRBD1 (5 bases). This CDR3 has 14 residues. CDR1 and CDR2 from the germline V gene are SGHTA and FQGNSA. V shed 3 bases and J shed 0 bases, with 8 bases lying between them. Here the CDR3 reads CASSLGPMNTEAFL. In nucleotides, the CDR3 is TGTGCCAGCAGCTTGGGACCGATGAACACTGAAGCTTTCCTT.

The chain employs TRBV20-1 and TRBJ2-3; D is unclear. This CDR3 region has 15 residues. Trimming took 0 bases from V and 2 from J, leaving 12 bases between them. The V gene's germline CDR1 is DFQATT and CDR2 SNEGSKA (reference sequence). The CDR3 region is CSAREWAADTDTQYF. The DNA for the CDR3 is TGCAGTGCTAGAGAATGGGCGGCTGACACAGATACGCAGTATTTT.

The CDR3 DNA sequence: TGTGCCAGTAGTACGATACCCACAGCGAACACTGAAGCTTTCTTT. Its translation is CASSTIPTANTEAFF. This sequence joins TRBV19 and TRBJ1-1; D is unclear. Germline CDR1 reads LNHDA; CDR2 reads SQIVND (reference sequence). The CDR3 extends over 15 amino acids. The V and J ends lost 4 bases and 1 base respectively, with 13 bases between them.

V and J are TRBV27 and TRBJ1-1, with 8 bases fitting TRBD1. This CDR3 spans 14 amino acids. The ends lost 5 bases at V and 7 bases at J; junction bases unmatched: 9. The germline V gene has CDR1 MNHEY and CDR2 SMNVEV (reference sequence). The CDR3 sequence is CASSPWTGTSEAFF. The CDR3 DNA follows: TGTGCCAGCAGTCCGTGGACAGGGACTAGTGAAGCTTTCTTT.